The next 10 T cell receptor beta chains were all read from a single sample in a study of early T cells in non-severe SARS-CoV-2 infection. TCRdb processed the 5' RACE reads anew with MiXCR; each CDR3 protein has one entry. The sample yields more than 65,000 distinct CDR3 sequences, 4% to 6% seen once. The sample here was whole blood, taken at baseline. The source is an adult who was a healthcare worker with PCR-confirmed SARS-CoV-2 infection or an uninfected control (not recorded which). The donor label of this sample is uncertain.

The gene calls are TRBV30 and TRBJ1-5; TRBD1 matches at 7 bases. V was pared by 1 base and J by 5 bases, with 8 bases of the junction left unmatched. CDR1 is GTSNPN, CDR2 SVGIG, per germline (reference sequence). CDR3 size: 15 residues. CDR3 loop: CAWSAKGARDQPQHF. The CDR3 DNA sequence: TGTGCCTGGAGTGCAAAGGGGGCGCGTGATCAGCCCCAGCATTTT.

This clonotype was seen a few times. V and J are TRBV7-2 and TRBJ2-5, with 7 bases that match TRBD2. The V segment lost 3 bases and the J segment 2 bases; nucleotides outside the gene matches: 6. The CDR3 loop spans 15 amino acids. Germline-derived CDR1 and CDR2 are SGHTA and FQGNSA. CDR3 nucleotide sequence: TGTGCCAGCAGCTTTAATAGCGGGCCTCAAGAGACCCAGTACTTC. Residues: CASSFNSGPQETQYF.

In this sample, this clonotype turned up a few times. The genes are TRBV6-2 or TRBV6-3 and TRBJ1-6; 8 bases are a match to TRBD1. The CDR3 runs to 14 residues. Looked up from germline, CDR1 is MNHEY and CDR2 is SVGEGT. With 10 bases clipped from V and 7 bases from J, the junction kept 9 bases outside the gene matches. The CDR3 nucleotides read TGTGCCACCTCACGGGGACAGGAGAATTCACCCCTCCACTTT. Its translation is CATSRGQENSPLHF.

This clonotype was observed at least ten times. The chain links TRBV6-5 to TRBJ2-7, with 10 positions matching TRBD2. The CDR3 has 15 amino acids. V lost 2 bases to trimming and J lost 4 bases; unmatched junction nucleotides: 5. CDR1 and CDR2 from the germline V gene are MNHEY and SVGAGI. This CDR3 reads CASSYKAGGLYEQYF. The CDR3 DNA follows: TGTGCCAGCAGTTACAAAGCGGGGGGGCTTTACGAGCAGTACTTC.

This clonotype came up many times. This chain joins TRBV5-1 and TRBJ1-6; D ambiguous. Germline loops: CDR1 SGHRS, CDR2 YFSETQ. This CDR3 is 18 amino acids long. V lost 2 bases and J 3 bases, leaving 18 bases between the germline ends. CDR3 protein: CASSFLSPSLVYNSPLHF. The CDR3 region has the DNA TGCGCCAGCAGCTTTCTGAGCCCTAGCCTTGTCTATAATTCACCCCTCCACTTT.

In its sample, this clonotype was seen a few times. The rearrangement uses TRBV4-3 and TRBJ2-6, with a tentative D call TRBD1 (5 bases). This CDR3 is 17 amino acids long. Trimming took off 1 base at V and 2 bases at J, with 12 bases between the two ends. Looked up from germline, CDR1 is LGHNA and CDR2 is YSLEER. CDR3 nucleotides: TGCGCCAGCAGCCAAGGCCCGACAGTTCCTGGGGCCAACGTCCTGACTTTC. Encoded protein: CASSQGPTVPGANVLTF.

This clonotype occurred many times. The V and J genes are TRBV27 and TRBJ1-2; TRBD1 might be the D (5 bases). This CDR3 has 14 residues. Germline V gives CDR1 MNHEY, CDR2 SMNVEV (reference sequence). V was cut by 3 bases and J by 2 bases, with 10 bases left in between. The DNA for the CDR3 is TGTGCCAGCAGTTTCGCCGGGGGGAACTATGGCTACACCTTC. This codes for CASSFAGGNYGYTF.

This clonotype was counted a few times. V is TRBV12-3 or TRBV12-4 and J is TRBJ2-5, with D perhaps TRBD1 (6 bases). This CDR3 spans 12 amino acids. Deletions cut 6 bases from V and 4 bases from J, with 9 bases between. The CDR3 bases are TGTGCCAGCAGGCAAGGGGGAGAGACCCAGTACTTC. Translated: CASRQGGETQYF.

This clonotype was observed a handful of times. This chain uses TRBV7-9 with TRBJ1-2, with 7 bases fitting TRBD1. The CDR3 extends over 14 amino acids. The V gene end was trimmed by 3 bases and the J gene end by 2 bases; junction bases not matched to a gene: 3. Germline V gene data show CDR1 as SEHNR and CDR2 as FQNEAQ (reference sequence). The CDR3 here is CASSFKTGNYGYTF. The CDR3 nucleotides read TGTGCCAGCAGCTTTAAGACAGGGAACTATGGCTACACCTTC.

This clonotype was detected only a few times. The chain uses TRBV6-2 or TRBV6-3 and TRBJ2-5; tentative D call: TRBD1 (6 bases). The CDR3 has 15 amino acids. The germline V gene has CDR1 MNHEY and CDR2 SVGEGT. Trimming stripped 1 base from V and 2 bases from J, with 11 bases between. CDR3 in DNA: TGTGCCAGCAGTTACTTCGGGACATCTCAAGAGACCCAGTACTTC. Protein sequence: CASSYFGTSQETQYF.